A single sample is the source of the 5 T cell receptor beta chains below, sequenced in a study of blood T cells in healthy people across ages. Through a sample-barcoded 5' primer and a J-beta primer mix, a second PCR was run for about 6 to 11 cycles. One entry per CDR3 protein, called by TCRdb with MiXCR from the 5' RACE reads. Among around 1,500,000 distinct CDR3 sequences, about 43% were seen once, and the ten largest hold 7.9%. The sequenced sample was blood. These receptors were taken from a woman aged 18 to 35 in good health.

This chain joins TRBV7-2 and TRBJ2-1; D possibly corresponds to TRBD1 (5 bases). V lost 2 bases to trimming and J lost 13 bases, with 18 bases between them. CDR1 and CDR2 (germline): SGHTA, FQGNSA. This CDR3 is built from 14 residues. The CDR3 is CASSLKATSRGQFF. CDR3 DNA: TGTGCCAGCAGCTTAAAAGCCACTTCTAGGGGACAGTTCTTC.

DNA for the CDR3: TGTGCCAAACAGGACAGGGGAGCGAACACTGAAGCTTTCTTT. This codes for CAKQDRGANTEAFF. This sequence joins TRBV12-3 or TRBV12-4 and TRBJ1-1; 9 bases are shared with TRBD1. The CDR3 totals 14 residues. V gave up 10 bases and J gave up 1 base; unmatched junction bases: 7.

The chain uses TRBV6-6 and TRBJ2-5; 8 bases are a match to TRBD1. The J call may be mistaken, given a closer DNA end match to TRBJ2-7. This CDR3 is 16 amino acids long. The germline gives CDR1 MNHNY, CDR2 SVGAGI (reference sequence). CDR3 residues: CASSRGRQGYSYEQYF. CDR3 nucleotides: TGTGCCAGCAGCCGAGGTAGACAGGGGTACTCCTACGAGCAGTACTTC.

The V call is TRBV2, the J call TRBJ1-2; 7 nucleotides match TRBD1. Germline CDR1 and CDR2: SNHLY and FYNNEI. The CDR3 has 13 amino acids. V trimming: 8 bases; J trimming: 1 base; junction bases outside the gene matches: 4. The CDR3 loop reads CASGRGINYGYTF. In DNA, the CDR3 is TGTGCCAGCGGCAGGGGGATTAACTATGGCTACACCTTC.

This clonotype showed up just a few times. The chain has TRBV29-1 and TRBJ1-2; TRBD1 matches 8 bases. Germline CDR1 reads SQVTM; CDR2 reads ANQGSEA. CDR3 length: 13 residues. Trimming removed 2 bases from V and 8 bases from J; junction bases left unmatched: 7. CDR3 protein: CSVERDRTWGYTF. CDR3 nucleotides: TGCAGCGTTGAAAGGGACAGGACGTGGGGCTACACCTTC.